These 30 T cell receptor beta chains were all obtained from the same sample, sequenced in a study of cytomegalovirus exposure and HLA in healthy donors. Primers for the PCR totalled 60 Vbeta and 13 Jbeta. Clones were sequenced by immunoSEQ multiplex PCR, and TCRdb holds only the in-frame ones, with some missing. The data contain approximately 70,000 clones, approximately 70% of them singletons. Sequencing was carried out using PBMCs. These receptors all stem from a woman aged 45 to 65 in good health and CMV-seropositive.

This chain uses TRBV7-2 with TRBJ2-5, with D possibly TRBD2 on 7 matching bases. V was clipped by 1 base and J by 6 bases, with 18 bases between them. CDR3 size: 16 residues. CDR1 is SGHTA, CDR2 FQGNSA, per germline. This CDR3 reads CASSLGGGAFEKTQYF. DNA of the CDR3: TGTGCCAGCAGCTTAGGTGGGGGGGCTTTTGAAAAGACCCAGTACTTC. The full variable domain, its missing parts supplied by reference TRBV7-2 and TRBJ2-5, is GAGVSQSPSNKVTEKGKDVELRCDPISGHTALYWYRQSLGQGLEFLIYFQGNSAPDKSGLPSDRFSAERTGGSVSTLTIQRTQQEDSAVYLCASSLGGGAFEKTQYFGPGTRLLVL.

The CDR3 loop is CASSSVSGRSVDTQYF. The CDR3 bases are TGTGCCAGCAGTTCGGTTAGCGGGAGATCTGTAGATACGCAGTATTTT. The chain employs TRBV28 and TRBJ2-3; 9 bases match TRBD2. The V gene end was trimmed by 4 bases and the J gene end by 5 bases; junction bases not matched to a gene: 10. The length of the CDR3 is 16 residues. From germline, CDR1 is MDHEN and CDR2 SYDVKM.

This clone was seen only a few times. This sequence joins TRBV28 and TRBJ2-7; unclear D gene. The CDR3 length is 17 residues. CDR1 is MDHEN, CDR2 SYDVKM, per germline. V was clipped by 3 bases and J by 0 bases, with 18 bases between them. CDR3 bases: TGTGCCAGCAGTTTTAAGCGTCCCTCCTGGAGCTCCTACGAGCAGTACTTC. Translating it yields CASSFKRPSWSSYEQYF.

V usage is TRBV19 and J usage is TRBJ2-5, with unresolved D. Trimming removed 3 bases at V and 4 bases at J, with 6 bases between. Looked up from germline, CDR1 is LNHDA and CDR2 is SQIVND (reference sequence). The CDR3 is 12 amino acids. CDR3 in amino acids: CASSIGRETQYF. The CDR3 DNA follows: TGTGCCAGTAGTATTGGTAGAGAGACCCAGTACTTC.

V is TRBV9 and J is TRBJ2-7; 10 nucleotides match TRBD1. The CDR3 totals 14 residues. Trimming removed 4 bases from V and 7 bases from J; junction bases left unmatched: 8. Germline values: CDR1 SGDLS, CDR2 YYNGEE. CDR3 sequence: CASSPRQGAKEQYF. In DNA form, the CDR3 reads TGTGCCAGCAGCCCGCGACAGGGGGCAAAAGAGCAGTACTTC.

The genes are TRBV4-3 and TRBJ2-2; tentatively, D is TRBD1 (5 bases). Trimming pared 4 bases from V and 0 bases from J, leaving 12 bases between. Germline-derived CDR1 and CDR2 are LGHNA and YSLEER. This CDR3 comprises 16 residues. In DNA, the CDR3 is TGCGCCAGCAGCCCAGGACACGGAACGAACACCGGGGAGCTGTTTTTT. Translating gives CASSPGHGTNTGELFF.

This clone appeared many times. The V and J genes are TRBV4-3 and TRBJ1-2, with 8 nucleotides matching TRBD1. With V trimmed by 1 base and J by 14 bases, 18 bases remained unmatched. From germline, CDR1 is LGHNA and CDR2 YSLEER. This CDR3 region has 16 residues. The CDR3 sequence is CASSQAAVTGAKFLTF. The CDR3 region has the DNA TGCGCCAGCAGCCAAGCCGCTGTGACAGGGGCGAAGTTCCTTACCTTC.

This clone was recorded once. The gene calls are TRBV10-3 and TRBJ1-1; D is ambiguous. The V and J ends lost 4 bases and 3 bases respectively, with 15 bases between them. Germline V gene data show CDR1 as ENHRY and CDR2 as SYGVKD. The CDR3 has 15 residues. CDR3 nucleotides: TGTGCCATCAGTGCGGCAGGTCCCTGGGACACTGAAGCTTTCTTT. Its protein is CAISAAGPWDTEAFF.

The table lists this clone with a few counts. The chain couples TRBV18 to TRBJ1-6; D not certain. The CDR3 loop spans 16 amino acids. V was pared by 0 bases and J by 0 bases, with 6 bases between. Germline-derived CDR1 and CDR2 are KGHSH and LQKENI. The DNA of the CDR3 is TGTGCCAGCTCACCACCGTCCAGCTCCTATAATTCACCCCTCCACTTT. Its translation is CASSPPSSSYNSPLHF.

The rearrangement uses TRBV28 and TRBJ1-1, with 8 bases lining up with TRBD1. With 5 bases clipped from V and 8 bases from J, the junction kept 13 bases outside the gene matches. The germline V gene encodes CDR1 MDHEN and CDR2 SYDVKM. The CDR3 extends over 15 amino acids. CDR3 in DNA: TGTGCCAGCAGTCTTGAGGGACAGGATATGGGCGAAGCTTTCTTT. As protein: CASSLEGQDMGEAFF.

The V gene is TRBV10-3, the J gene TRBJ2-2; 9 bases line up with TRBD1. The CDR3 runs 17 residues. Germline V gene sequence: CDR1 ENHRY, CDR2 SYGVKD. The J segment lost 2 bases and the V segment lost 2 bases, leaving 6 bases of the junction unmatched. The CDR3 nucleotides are TGTGCCATCAGTGAGCTGGGGACAGGGAGCAACACCGGGGAGCTGTTTTTT. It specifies CAISELGTGSNTGELFF.

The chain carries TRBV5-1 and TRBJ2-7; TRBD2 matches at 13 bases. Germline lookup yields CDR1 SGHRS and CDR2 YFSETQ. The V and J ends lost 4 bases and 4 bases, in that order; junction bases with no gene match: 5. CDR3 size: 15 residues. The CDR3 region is CASSPGTSGEYEQYF. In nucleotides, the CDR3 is TGCGCCAGCAGCCCGGGGACTAGCGGGGAATACGAGCAGTACTTC.

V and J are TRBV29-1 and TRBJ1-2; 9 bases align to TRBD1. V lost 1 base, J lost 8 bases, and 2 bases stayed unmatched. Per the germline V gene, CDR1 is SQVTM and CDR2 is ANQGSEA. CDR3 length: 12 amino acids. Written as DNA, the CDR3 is TGCAGCGTTGAAGGGACAGGGGTCGGCTACACCTTC. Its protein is CSVEGTGVGYTF.

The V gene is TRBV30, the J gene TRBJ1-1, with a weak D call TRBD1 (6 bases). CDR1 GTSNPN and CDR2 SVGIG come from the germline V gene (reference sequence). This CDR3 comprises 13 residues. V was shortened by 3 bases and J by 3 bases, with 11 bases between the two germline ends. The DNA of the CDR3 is TGTGCCTGGAGAAGACAGGTGGACACTGAAGCTTTCTTT. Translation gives CAWRRQVDTEAFF.

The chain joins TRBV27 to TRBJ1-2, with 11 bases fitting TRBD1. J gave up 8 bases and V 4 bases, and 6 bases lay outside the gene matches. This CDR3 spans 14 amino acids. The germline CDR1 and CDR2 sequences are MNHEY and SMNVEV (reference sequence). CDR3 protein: CASSYRTGGFGYTF. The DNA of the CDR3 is TGTGCCAGCAGTTATCGGACAGGGGGCTTCGGCTACACCTTC.

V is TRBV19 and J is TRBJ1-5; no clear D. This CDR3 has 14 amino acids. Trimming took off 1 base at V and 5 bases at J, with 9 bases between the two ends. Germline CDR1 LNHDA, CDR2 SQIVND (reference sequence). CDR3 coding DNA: TGTGCCAGTAGTATAGTGGGCTCGGATCAGCCCCAGCATTTT. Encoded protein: CASSIVGSDQPQHF. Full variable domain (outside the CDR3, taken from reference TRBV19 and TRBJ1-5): DGGITQSPKYLFRKEGQNVTLSCEQNLNHDAMYWYRQDPGQGLRLIYYSQIVNDFQKGDIAEGYSVSREKKESFPLTVTSAQKNPTAFYLCASSIVGSDQPQHFGDGTRLSIL.

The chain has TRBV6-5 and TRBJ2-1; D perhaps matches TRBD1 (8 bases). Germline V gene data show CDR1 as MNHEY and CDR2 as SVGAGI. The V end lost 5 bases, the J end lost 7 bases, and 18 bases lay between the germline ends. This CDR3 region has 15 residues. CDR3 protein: CASSPGGQGVNEQFF. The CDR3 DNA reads TGTGCCAGCAGTCCGGGAGGACAGGGAGTAAATGAGCAGTTCTTC.

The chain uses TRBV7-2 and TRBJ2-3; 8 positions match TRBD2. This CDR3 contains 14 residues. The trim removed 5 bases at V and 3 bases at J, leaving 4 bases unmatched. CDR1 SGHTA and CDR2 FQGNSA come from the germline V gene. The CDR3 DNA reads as TGTGCCAGCAGCAAAGCGGGAGTGACAGATACGCAGTATTTT. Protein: CASSKAGVTDTQYF.

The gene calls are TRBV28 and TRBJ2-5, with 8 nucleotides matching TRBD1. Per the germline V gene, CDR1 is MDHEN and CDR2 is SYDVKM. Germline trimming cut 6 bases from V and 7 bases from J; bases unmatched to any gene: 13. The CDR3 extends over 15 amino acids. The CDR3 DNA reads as TGTGCCAGCAGGATCCGACAGGGGATATCAGTGACCCAGTACTTC. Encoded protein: CASRIRQGISVTQYF.

CDR3 sequence: CASSPLDSQETQYF. Here the CDR3 DNA reads TGTGCCAGCTCACCACTTGACAGCCAAGAGACCCAGTACTTC. The chain has TRBV18 and TRBJ2-5, with TRBD1 as a possible D gene (5 bases). Trimming shortened V by 1 base and J by 1 base, and 7 bases separated the two germline ends. The CDR3 contains 14 residues. Germline V gene sequence: CDR1 KGHSH, CDR2 LQKENI.

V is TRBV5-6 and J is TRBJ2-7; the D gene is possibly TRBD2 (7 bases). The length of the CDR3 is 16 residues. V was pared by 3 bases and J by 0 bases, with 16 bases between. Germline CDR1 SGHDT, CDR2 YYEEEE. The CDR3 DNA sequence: TGTGCCAGCAGCTCACCTGCGGGGGCGGCCTCCTACGAGCAGTACTTC. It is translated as CASSSPAGAASYEQYF.

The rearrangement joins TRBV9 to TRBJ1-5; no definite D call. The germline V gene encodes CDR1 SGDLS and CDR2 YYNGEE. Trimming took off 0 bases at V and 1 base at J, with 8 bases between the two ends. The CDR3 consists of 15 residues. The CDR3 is CASSVGGSSNQPQHF. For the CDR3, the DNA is TGTGCCAGCAGCGTAGGCGGGTCCAGCAATCAGCCCCAGCATTTT.

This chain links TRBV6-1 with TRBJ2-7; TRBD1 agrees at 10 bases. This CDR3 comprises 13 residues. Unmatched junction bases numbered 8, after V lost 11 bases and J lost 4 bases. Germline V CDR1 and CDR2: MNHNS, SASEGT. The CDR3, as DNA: TGTGCCCTCTCCGGGACAGGGGTTTACGAGCAGTACTTC. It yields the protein CALSGTGVYEQYF.

The CDR3 sequence: CASEARSRDSPLHF. The CDR3 DNA follows: TGTGCCAGCGAAGCTCGCTCGAGGGATTCACCCCTCCACTTT. The J gene is TRBJ1-6, the V gene TRBV6-1; no reliable D call. V lost 8 bases to trimming and J lost 8 bases, with 16 bases between them. This CDR3 contains 14 residues. Germline V CDR1 and CDR2: MNHNS, SASEGT.

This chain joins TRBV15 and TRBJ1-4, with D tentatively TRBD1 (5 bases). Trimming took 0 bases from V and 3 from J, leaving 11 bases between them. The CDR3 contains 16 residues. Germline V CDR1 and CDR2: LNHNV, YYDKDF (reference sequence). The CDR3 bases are TGTGCCACCAGCAGAGATCCGGGGGGAGCTAATGAAAAACTGTTTTTT. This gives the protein CATSRDPGGANEKLFF.

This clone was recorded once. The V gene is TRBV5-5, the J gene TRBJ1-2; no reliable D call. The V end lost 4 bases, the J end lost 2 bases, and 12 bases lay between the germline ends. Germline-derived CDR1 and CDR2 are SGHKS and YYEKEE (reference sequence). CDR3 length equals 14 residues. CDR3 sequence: CASSKDRENYGYTF. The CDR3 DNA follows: TGTGCCAGCAGCAAAGACCGGGAAAACTATGGCTACACCTTC.

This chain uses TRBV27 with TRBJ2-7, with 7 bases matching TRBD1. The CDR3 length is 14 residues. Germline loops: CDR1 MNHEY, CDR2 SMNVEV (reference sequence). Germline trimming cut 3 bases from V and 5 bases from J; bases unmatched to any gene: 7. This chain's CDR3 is CASSFSDRPHEQYF. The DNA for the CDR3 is TGTGCCAGCAGTTTCTCGGACAGGCCCCACGAGCAGTACTTC.

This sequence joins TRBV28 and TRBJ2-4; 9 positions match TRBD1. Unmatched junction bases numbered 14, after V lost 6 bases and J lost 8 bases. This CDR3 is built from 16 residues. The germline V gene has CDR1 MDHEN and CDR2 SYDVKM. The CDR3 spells CASRPSDGQGWDIQYF. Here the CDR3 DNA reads TGTGCCAGCAGACCTTCTGACGGACAGGGGTGGGACATTCAGTACTTC.

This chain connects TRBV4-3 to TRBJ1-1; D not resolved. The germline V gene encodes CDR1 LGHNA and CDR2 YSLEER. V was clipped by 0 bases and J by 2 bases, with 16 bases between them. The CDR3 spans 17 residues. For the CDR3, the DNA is TGCGCCAGCAGCCAAGAGTTTTCTCCAGCGAAAAACACTGAAGCTTTCTTT. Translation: CASSQEFSPAKNTEAFF.

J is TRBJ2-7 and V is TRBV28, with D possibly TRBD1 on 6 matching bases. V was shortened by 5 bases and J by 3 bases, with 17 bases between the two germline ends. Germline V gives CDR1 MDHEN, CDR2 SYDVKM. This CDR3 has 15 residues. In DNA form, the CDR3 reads TGTGCCAGCAGTCCTCCTAGTGGACAGCACTACGAGCAGTACTTC. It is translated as CASSPPSGQHYEQYF.